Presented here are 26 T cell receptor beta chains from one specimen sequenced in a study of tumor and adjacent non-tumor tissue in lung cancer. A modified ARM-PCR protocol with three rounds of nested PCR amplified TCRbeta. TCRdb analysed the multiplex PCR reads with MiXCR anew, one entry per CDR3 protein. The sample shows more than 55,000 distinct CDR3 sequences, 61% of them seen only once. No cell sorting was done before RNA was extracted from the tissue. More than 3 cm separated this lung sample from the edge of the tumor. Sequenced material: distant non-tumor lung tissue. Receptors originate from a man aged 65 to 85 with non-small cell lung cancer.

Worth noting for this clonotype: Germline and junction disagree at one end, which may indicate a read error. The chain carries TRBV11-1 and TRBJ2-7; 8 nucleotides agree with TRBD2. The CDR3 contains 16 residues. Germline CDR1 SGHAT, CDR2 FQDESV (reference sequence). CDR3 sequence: CASSLARLAYPYEQYF. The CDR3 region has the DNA TGTGCCAGCAGCCTAGCGCGACTAGCGTACCCCTACGAGCAATACTTC.

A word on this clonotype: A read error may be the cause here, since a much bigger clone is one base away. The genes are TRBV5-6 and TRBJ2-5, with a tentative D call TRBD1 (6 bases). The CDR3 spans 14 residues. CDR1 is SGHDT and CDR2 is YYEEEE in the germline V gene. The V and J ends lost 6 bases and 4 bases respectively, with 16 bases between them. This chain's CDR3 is CASNLAGESETQYF. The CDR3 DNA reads TGTGCCAGCAATCTCGCAGGGGAGTCAGAGACCCAGTACTTC.

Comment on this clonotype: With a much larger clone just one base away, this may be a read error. The CDR3 DNA is TGTGCCAGCGGCCTCCGGGACTGGGCTGGGCAGTACTTC. Protein sequence: CASGLRDWAGQYF. The V and J genes are TRBV28 and TRBJ2-7; the D gene is possibly TRBD2 (6 bases). Germline-derived CDR1 and CDR2 are MDHEN and SYDVKM. The CDR3 length is 13 residues. V shed 8 bases and J shed 9 bases, with 20 bases lying between them.

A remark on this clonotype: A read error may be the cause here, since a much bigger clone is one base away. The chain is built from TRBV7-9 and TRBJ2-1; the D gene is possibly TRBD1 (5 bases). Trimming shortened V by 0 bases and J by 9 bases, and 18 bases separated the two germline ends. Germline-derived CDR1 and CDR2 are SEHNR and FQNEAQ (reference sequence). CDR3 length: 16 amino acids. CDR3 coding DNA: TGTGCCAGCAGCTTAGCGGTAAGGGGAAGCAGTTCTGAGCAGTTCTTC. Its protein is CASSLAVRGSSSEQFF.

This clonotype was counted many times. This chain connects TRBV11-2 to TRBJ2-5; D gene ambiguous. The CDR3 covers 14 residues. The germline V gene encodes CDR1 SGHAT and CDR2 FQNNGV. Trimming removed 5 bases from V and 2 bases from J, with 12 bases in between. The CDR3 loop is CASSLSRIQETQYF. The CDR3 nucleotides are TGTGCCAGCAGCCTGAGCCGAATTCAAGAGACCCAGTACTTC.

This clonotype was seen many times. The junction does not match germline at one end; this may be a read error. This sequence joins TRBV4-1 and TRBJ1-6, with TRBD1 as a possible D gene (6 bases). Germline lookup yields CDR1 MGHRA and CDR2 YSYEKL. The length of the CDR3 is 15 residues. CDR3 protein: CASSKEGGGFSPLHF. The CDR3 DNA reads TGCGCCAGCAGCAAAGAGGGGGGGGGTTTTTCACCCCTCCACTTT.

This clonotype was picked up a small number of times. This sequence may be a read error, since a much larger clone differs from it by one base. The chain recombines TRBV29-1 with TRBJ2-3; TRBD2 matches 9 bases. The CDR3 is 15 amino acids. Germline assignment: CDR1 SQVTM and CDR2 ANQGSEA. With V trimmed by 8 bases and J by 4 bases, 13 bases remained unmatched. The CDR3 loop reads CSMRVSGSRSDTQYF. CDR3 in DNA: TGCAGCATGAGGGTTAGCGGGAGTCGCTCAGATACGCAGTATTTT.

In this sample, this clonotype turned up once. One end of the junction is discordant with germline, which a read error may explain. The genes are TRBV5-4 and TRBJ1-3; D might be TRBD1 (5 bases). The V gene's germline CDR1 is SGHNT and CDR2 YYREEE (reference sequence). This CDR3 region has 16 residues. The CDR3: CASSLAGASSGNTTYF. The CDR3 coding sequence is TGTGCCAGCAGTCTCGCCGGGGCCAGCTCTGGAAACACCACATATTTT. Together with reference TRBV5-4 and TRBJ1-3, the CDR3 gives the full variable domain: ETGVTQSPTHLIKTRGQQVTLRCSSQSGHNTVSWYQQALGQGPQFIFQYYREEENGRGNFPPRFSGLQFPNYSSELNVNALELDDSALYLCASSLAGASSGNTTYFGEGSWLTVV.

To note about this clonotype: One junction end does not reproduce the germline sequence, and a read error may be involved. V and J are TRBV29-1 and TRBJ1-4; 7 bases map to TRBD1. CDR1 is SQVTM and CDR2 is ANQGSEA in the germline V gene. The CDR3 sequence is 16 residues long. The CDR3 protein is CSATGIGLATNVKLFF. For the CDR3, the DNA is TGCAGCGCGACAGGGATTGGGCTCGCAACTAATGTAAAACTGTTTTTT.

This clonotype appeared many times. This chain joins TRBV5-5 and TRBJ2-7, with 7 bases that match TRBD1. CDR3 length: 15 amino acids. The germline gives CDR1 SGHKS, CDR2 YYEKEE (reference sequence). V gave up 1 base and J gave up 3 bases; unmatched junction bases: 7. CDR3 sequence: CASSLFWAGGYEQYF. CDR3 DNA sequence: TGTGCCAGCAGCTTGTTTTGGGCAGGGGGCTACGAGCAGTACTTC.

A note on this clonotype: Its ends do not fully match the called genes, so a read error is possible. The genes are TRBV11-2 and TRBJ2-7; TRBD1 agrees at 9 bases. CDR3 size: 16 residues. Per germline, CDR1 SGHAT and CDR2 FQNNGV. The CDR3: CTSNSQDRGNSYEQYF. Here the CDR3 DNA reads TGTACCAGCAACTCCCAGGACAGGGGCAACTCCTACGAGCAGTACTTC.

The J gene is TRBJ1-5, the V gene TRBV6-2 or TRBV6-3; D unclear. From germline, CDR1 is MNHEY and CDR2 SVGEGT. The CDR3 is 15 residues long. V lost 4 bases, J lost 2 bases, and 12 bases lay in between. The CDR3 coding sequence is TGTGCCAGCAGTTTCCGGTTCCAGCGCAATCAGCCCCAGCATTTT. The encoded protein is CASSFRFQRNQPQHF.

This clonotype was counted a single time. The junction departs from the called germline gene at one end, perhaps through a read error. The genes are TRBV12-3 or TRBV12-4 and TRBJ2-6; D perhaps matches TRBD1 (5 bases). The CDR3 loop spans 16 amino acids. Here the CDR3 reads CASSLALPAGANVLTF. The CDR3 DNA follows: TGTGCCAGCAGTTTAGCCCTCCCGGCTGGGGCCAATGTCCTGACTTTC.

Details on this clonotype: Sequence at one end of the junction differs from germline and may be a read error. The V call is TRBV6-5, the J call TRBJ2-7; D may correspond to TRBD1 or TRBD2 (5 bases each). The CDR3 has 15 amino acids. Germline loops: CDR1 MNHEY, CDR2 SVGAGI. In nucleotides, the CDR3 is TGTGACAGCAGTTACTCCTCAGACAGCGGAAGTAAGAAGTACTTC. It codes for CDSSYSSDSGSKKYF.

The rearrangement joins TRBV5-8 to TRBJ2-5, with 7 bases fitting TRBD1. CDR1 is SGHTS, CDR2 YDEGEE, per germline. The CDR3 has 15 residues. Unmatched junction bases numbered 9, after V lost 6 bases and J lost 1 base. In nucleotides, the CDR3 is TGTGCCAGCAACTTTCCCACAGGGGCCCAAGAGACCCAGTACTTC. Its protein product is CASNFPTGAQETQYF.

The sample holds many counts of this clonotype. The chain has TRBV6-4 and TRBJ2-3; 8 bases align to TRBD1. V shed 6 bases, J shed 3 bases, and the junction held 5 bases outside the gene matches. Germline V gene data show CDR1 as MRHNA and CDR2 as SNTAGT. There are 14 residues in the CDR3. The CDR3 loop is CASSQDRETDTQYF. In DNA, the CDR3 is TGTGCCAGCAGCCAGGACAGGGAGACAGATACGCAGTATTTT.

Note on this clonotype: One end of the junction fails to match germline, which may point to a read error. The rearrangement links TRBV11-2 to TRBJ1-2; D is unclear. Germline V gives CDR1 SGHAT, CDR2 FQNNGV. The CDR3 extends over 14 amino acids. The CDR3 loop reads CASAPGHANYGYTF. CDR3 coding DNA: TGTGCCAGCGCCCCAGGCCATGCTAATTATGGCTACACCTTC.

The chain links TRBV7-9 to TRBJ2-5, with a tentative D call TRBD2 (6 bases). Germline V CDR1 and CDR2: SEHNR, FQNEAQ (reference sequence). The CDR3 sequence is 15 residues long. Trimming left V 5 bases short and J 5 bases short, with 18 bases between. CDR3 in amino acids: CASSPGSAPGETQYF. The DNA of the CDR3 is TGTGCCAGCAGCCCCGGGAGTGCACCGGGGGAGACCCAGTACTTC.

The CDR3 region has the DNA TGTGCCATCTACCCCACCCTTGGGGGTAACACCGGGGAGCTGTTTTTT. Its translation is CAIYPTLGGNTGELFF. V and J are TRBV18 and TRBJ2-2, with D perhaps assigned TRBD1 or TRBD2 (5 bases each). Germline CDR1 reads KGHSH; CDR2 reads LQKENI. This CDR3 has 16 amino acids. V was shortened by 10 bases and J by 2 bases, with 20 bases between the two germline ends.

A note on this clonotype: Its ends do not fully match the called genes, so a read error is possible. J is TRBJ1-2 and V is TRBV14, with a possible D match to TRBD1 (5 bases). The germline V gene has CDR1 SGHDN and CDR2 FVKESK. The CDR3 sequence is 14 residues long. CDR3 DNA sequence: TGTGCCAGCAGCCGGAGAGGGGATGTCTATGGCTACGCCTTC. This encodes CASSRRGDVYGYAF.

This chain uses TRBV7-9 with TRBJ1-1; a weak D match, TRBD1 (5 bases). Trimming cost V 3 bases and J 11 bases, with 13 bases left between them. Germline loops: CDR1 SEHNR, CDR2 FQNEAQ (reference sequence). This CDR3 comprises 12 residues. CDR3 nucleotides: TGTGCCAGCAGCTTCCCCCAGGGTCGGGCTTTCTTT. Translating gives CASSFPQGRAFF.

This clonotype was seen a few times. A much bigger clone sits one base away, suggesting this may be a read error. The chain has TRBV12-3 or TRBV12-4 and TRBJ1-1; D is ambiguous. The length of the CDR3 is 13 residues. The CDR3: CASSLLGQTEALF. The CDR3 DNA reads TGTGCCAGCAGTTTATTAGGGCAGACTGAAGCTTTGTTT.

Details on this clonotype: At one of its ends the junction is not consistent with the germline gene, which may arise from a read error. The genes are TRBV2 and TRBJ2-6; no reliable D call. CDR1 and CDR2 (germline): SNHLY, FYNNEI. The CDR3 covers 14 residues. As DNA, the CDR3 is TGTGTCAGCAGTGTTGTGAGGGGGGCCAACGTCCTGACTTTC. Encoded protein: CVSSVVRGANVLTF.

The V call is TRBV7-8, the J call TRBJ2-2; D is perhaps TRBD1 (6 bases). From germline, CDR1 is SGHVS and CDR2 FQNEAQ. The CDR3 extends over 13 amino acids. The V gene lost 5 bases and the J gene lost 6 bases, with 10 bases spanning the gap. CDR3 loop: CASSKRQAGELFF. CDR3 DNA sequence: TGTGCCAGCAGCAAACGACAGGCCGGGGAGCTGTTTTTT.

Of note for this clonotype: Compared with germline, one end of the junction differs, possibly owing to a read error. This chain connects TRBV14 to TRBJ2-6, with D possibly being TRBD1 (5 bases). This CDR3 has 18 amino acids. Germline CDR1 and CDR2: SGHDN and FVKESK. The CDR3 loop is CGSSQDEQQGGGANVLTF. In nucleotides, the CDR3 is TGTGGCAGCAGCCAAGATGAGCAGCAGGGTGGTGGGGCCAACGTCCTGACTTTC.

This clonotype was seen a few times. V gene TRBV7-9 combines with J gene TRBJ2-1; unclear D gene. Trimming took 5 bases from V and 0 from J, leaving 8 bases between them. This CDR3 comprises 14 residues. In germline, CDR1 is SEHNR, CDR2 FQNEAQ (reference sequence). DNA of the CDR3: TGTGCCAGCAGCCGGCCCAGCTCCTACAATGAGCAGTTCTTC. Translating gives CASSRPSSYNEQFF.